This passage covers 22 T cell receptor beta chains from one sample sequenced in a study of tumor-infiltrating lymphocytes in oesophageal squamous cell carcinoma. TCRdb redid the calling of the PCR reads with MiXCR, one entry per CDR3 protein. The data hold roughly 17,000 distinct CDR3 sequences, with 40% to 45% observed a single time. The sequenced sample consisted of normal esophageal tissue next to the tumor. The receptors here all came from a female donor with esophageal squamous cell carcinoma.

This clonotype has a count of ten or more. Possible read error: a much larger clone is one base away. The V gene is TRBV5-8, the J gene TRBJ2-5; the D is unclear. Germline CDR1 reads SGHTS; CDR2 reads YDEGEE. V was cut by 1 base and J by 11 bases, with 15 bases left in between. The CDR3 spans 13 residues. The CDR3 is CASSLSWYNEQYF. The CDR3 nucleotides read TGTGCCAGCAGCTTGTCTTGGTACAATGAGCAGTACTTC.

The chain couples TRBV6-1 to TRBJ2-5, with a tentative D call TRBD2 (6 bases). The V gene lost 6 bases and the J gene lost 7 bases, with 30 bases spanning the gap. The germline gives CDR1 MNHNS, CDR2 SASEGT. This CDR3 is built from 18 residues. The CDR3 region has the DNA TGTGCCAGCAGCCGTATCCTTCCTGGGCAGGGAGGTTTTGTGACCCAGTACTTC. It is translated as CASSRILPGQGGFVTQYF.

This chain joins TRBV7-4 and TRBJ2-4, with D perhaps matching TRBD1 (6 bases). Gene TRBJ2-5 matches the end of the DNA better, so the J call may be wrong. The germline V gene encodes CDR1 SGHVT and CDR2 SQSDAQ. The CDR3 runs to 14 residues. CDR3 residues: CASSEGRGWETQYF. In DNA, the CDR3 is TGTGCCAGCAGTGAAGGAAGGGGGTGGGAGACCCAGTACTTC.

This clonotype was found many times. The V call is TRBV6-1, the J call TRBJ2-1; 7 bases line up with TRBD1. The V and J ends lost 5 bases and 3 bases, in that order; junction bases with no gene match: 10. There are 16 residues in the CDR3. CDR1 is MNHNS, CDR2 SASEGT, per germline. The CDR3 loop is CASSQRTTGNYNEQFF. DNA of the CDR3: TGTGCCAGCAGTCAACGGACGACAGGGAACTACAATGAGCAGTTCTTC.

This clonotype was counted a few times. This chain links TRBV9 with TRBJ1-5; 7 bases match TRBD1. After removal of 5 bases from V and 0 bases from J, the junction contained 32 bases not matched to a gene. The CDR3 spans 24 residues. Germline-derived CDR1 and CDR2 are SGDLS and YYNGEE. The CDR3 region has the DNA TGTGCCAGCAGTGTATCGGGTCTGGGTCACACAGAGGGCGACAGGGAAGTTAGCAATCAGCCCCAGCATTTT. It specifies CASSVSGLGHTEGDREVSNQPQHF.

This chain joins TRBV12-3 or TRBV12-4 and TRBJ2-1; 8 bases fit TRBD2. The DNA end lines up better with TRBJ2-7; the J call may be wrong. The CDR3 extends over 15 amino acids. The CDR3 region has the DNA TGTGCCAGCAGTTCTGGGGGGACTAGTACCTACGAGCAGTACTTC. Encoded protein: CASSSGGTSTYEQYF.

About this clonotype: Sequence at one end of the junction differs from germline and may be a read error. The gene calls are TRBV5-1 and TRBJ1-1, with unresolved D. Germline values: CDR1 SGHRS, CDR2 YFSETQ. CDR3 length: 11 residues. The CDR3 nucleotides are TGCGCCAGCAGCACAAGCTACGAGCAGTACTTT. Translating it yields CASSTSYEQYF.

By share of the sample, this clonotype is medium-sized. The rearrangement joins TRBV7-3 to TRBJ2-1; the match to TRBD2 covers 7 bases. The closer fit of TRBJ2-7 to the DNA end suggests the J call may be wrong. This CDR3 comprises 15 residues. Germline assignment: CDR1 SGHTA and CDR2 FQGTGA. This CDR3 reads CASSPGGTTYNEQYF. The CDR3 region has the DNA TGTGCCAGCAGCCCCGGGGGGACTACCTACAATGAGCAGTACTTC.

Points on this clonotype: The germline gene is not matched at one end of the junction; a read error may be the cause. The chain combines TRBV27 with TRBJ2-3; 12 bases fit TRBD2. The CDR3 has 16 amino acids. The germline V gene has CDR1 MNHEY and CDR2 SMNVEV (reference sequence). The CDR3 is CAGSSRLAGGTDTQYF. The CDR3 bases are TGTGCCGGCAGTTCCCGACTAGCGGGAGGCACAGATACGCAGTATTTT.

This clonotype was counted ten times or more. The chain joins TRBV6-1 to TRBJ2-3, with 8 bases lining up with TRBD2. The length of the CDR3 is 14 residues. J was trimmed by 4 bases and V by 5 bases; bases with no gene match: 5. CDR1 and CDR2 (germline): MNHNS, SASEGT. CDR3 sequence (DNA): TGTGCCAGCAGTACAGCGGGAGTACCAGATACGCAGTATTTT. This translates into CASSTAGVPDTQYF.

This clonotype was picked up many times. This chain uses TRBV5-1 with TRBJ1-4; 12 bases are a match to TRBD1. Trimming at V came to 0 bases and at J to 8 bases, leaving 5 bases not matched to a gene. This CDR3 spans 16 amino acids. CDR1 SGHRS and CDR2 YFSETQ come from the germline V gene. CDR3 sequence (DNA): TGCGCCAGCAGCTTGGGGGGGACAGGGGGCGCGGAAAAACTGTTTTTT. It is translated as CASSLGGTGGAEKLFF.

The genes are TRBV7-6 and TRBJ2-5; D is undetermined. The end of the DNA aligns better with TRBJ2-1, so the J call may be wrong. CDR1 is SGHVS, CDR2 FNYEAQ, per germline. The CDR3 totals 15 residues. The CDR3 is CASSWQVISYNEQFF. The CDR3 nucleotides are TGTGCCAGCAGCTGGCAAGTAATCTCCTACAATGAGCAGTTCTTC.

The chain couples TRBV5-6 to TRBJ2-3; TRBD1 agrees at 7 bases. Judging by the DNA end, TRBJ2-7 fits better; the J call may be wrong. Germline V CDR1 and CDR2: SGHDT, YYEEEE. The CDR3 is 16 residues long. The CDR3 sequence is CASSLPGTALNNEQYF. DNA of the CDR3: TGTGCCAGCAGCTTGCCCGGGACAGCGCTGAACAATGAGCAGTACTTC.

This chain links TRBV7-2 with TRBJ2-3; no clear D. Germline V CDR1 and CDR2: SGHTA, FQGNSA. V lost 1 base and J 2 bases, leaving 10 bases between the germline ends. This CDR3 is built from 15 residues. The CDR3 sequence is CASSLGQVDTDTQYF. CDR3 bases: TGTGCCAGCAGCTTAGGTCAGGTGGACACAGATACGCAGTATTTT.

At least ten counts were recorded for this clonotype. The J gene is TRBJ2-1, the V gene TRBV27; TRBD2 matches 13 bases. Germline CDR1 reads MNHEY; CDR2 reads SMNVEV (reference sequence). This CDR3 contains 19 residues. Trimming at V came to 4 bases and at J to 6 bases, leaving 15 bases not matched to a gene. Written as DNA, the CDR3 is TGTGCCAGCAGTTCAATGGGTGGCGGACTAGCGGGAGAGGGCAATGAGCAGTTCTTC. Amino acids: CASSSMGGGLAGEGNEQFF.

Points on this clonotype: An end of the junction does not agree with germline; a read error may underlie this. This chain links TRBV11-2 with TRBJ2-7; 9 bases line up with TRBD2. Germline V gene data show CDR1 as SGHAT and CDR2 as FQNNGV. CDR3 size: 15 residues. In DNA form, the CDR3 reads TGTGTCAGCAGCTTAGCGGGAGTGGACACCTACGAGCAGTACTTT. Its protein is CVSSLAGVDTYEQYF. The full variable domain, in which reference TRBV11-2 and TRBJ2-7 provide the parts outside the CDR3, is EAGVAQSPRYKIIEKRQSVAFWCNPISGHATLYWYQQILGQGPKLLIQFQNNGVVDDSQLPKDRFSAERLKGVDSTLKIQPAKLEDSAVYLCVSSLAGVDTYEQYFGPGTRLTVT.

The rearrangement uses TRBV18 and TRBJ2-1; 8 bases line up with TRBD1. The DNA end favors TRBJ2-7, so the J call may be wrong. Germline V CDR1 and CDR2: KGHSH, LQKENI. The CDR3 runs 15 residues. For the CDR3, the DNA is TGTGCCAGCTCACAGAACCGGGACAGGTCCTACGAGCAGTACTTC. Protein sequence: CASSQNRDRSYEQYF.

This clonotype was detected ten times or more. V is TRBV5-5 and J is TRBJ2-2; D is unclear. V shed 0 bases and J shed 6 bases, with 12 bases lying between them. The CDR3 loop spans 15 amino acids. CDR1 is SGHKS, CDR2 YYEKEE, per germline (reference sequence). CDR3 loop: CASSLGMWGPGELFF. The CDR3 coding sequence is TGTGCCAGCAGCTTGGGAATGTGGGGTCCCGGGGAGCTGTTTTTT.

The chain couples TRBV7-3 to TRBJ2-3, with TRBD2 matching 7 bases. Germline V gene lookup returns CDR1 SGHTA and CDR2 FQGTGA. CDR3 size: 14 residues. V shed 5 bases, J shed 9 bases, and the junction held 11 bases outside the gene matches. CDR3: CASSTGLPASTQYF. The DNA for the CDR3 is TGTGCCAGCAGCACGGGACTACCAGCGAGCACGCAGTATTTT.

The CDR3 DNA follows: TGTGCCAGCAGCTTATCCCTAGACTACGAGCAGTACTTC. Its protein product is CASSLSLDYEQYF. V is TRBV7-9 and J is TRBJ2-5; D gene uncertain. The J call is uncertain, as TRBJ2-7 better fits the DNA end. Germline V gene lookup returns CDR1 SEHNR and CDR2 FQNEAQ (reference sequence). The CDR3 loop spans 13 amino acids.

V usage is TRBV7-2 and J usage is TRBJ2-4; D call uncertain. The CDR3 has 16 residues. V lost 5 bases to trimming and J lost 0 bases, with 14 bases between them. Germline V gene data show CDR1 as SGHTA and CDR2 as FQGNSA. CDR3 sequence reads: CASSPRGSLAKNIQYF. The CDR3 nucleotides are TGTGCCAGCAGCCCCCGAGGAAGTTTAGCCAAAAACATTCAGTACTTC.

The gene calls are TRBV12-3 or TRBV12-4 and TRBJ1-1, with D possibly being TRBD2 (6 bases). The better agreement between TRBJ2-3 and the DNA end casts doubt on the J call. The CDR3 sequence is 14 residues long. CDR3: CASRQTRGADTQYF. The CDR3 nucleotides are TGTGCCAGCAGGCAGACTAGGGGAGCAGATACGCAGTATTTT.